This T cell receptor (beta chain) was retrieved from a study of patients and donors after allogeneic stem cell transplantation. A few counts support this clonotype. Germline assignment: CDR1 SGHRS and CDR2 YFSETQ. V was clipped by 4 bases and J by 4 bases, with 11 bases between them. The CDR3 consists of 13 residues. Each CDR3 protein is one row after TCRdb ran MiXCR on the RT-PCR reads. Among fewer than 250,000 distinct CDR3 sequences listed, 13% to 15% were seen once. The chain links TRBV5-1 to TRBJ1-2; D might be TRBD1 (5 bases). Sequenced material: blood, either unsorted or a sorted T cell fraction (not recorded which). This TCR came from a human donor who was either an allogeneic HSCT recipient or a stem cell or donor lymphocyte infusion donor (not recorded which). It is not recorded whose cells these are; they may come from a transplant donor. The CDR3 sequence: CASSPGPTYGYTF. CDR3 sequence (DNA): TGCGCCAGCAGCCCAGGGCCCACCTATGGCTACACCTTC.